This TCR beta chain was identified in a study of T-cell reconstitution after alpha-beta-depleted transplantation in children. Germline V gene lookup returns CDR1 SGHRS and CDR2 YFSETQ. CDR3 size: 16 residues. Deletions cut 0 bases from V and 5 bases from J, with 17 bases between. The TCRbeta library incorporated unique molecular identifiers. TCRdb independently ran MiXCR on the PCR reads; one entry per CDR3 protein. Counted here are roughly 180,000 distinct CDR3 sequences, roughly 15% occurring once; the ten biggest clones make up around 13%. This clonotype has at least ten counts. The sample consisted of PBMCs from the stem cell graft donor, taken from the stem cell graft. This clonotype was sampled from a human donor who donated a stem cell graft to a child with acute lymphoblastic leukemia. The chain joins TRBV5-1 to TRBJ2-5, with D possibly called TRBD1 or TRBD2 (5 bases each). CDR3 nucleotides: TGCGCCAGCAGCTTGGTCGTAAGCGGCTCAGGGGAGACCCAGTACTTC. It specifies CASSLVVSGSGETQYF. The complete variable domain, with remaining parts taken from reference TRBV5-1 and TRBJ2-5, reads KAGVTQTPRYLIKTRGQQVTLSCSPISGHRSVSWYQQTPGQGLQFLFEYFSETQRNKGNFPGRFSGRQFSNSRSEMNVSTLELGDSALYLCASSLVVSGSGETQYFGPGTRLLVL.